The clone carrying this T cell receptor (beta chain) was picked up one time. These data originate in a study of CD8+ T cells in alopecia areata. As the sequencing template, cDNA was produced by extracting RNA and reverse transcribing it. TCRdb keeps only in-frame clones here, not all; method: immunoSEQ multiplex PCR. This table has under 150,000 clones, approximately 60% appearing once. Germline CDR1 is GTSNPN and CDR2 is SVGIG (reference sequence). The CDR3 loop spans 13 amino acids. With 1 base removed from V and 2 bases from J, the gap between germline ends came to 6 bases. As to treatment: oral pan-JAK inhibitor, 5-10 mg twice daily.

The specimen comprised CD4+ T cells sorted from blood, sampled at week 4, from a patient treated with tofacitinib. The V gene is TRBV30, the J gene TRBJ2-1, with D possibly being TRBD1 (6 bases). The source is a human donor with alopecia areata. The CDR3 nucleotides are TGTGCCTGGAGTGGACAGGCCTACAATGAGCAGTTCTTC. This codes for CAWSGQAYNEQFF.